The 21 T cell receptor beta chains listed next were all sequenced from one sample in a study of cytomegalovirus exposure and HLA in healthy donors (dated by TCRdb to 2016 to 2017). The method behind the library was the immunoSEQ multiplex PCR assay. The immuneACCESS repertoire file appears here via TCRdb, limited to in-frame rearrangements. These files lack a portion of the clones; in checked studies, under half of the deficit traces to unresolved V genes, and the cause of the others is not known. Across this sample there are fewer than 250,000 clones, with approximately 88% seen only once. The ten largest clones capture more than 12% of the sample. The sequencing input was PBMCs. The receptor source for this set is a woman aged 25 to 39 in good health and CMV-seropositive.

The rearrangement links TRBV30 to TRBJ1-1, with D unresolved. The germline CDR1 and CDR2 sequences are GTSNPN and SVGIG (reference sequence). Between the trimmed V and J ends, which lost 0 bases and 4 bases, there was a span of 9 bases. The CDR3 has 13 residues. CDR3: CAWSVSGITEAFF. Written as DNA, the CDR3 is TGTGCCTGGAGTGTTTCGGGGATCACTGAAGCTTTCTTT. Full variable domain (outside the CDR3, taken from reference TRBV30 and TRBJ1-1): SQTIHQWPATLVQPVGSPLSLECTVEGTSNPNLYWYRQAAGRGLQLLFYSVGIGQISSEVPQNLSASRPQDRQFILSSKKLLLSDSGFYLCAWSVSGITEAFFGQGTRLTVV.

CDR3: CASSEGAGNYNEQFF. The CDR3 DNA sequence: TGTGCCAGCAGTGAGGGGGCGGGAAACTACAATGAGCAGTTCTTC. This sequence joins TRBV6-4 and TRBJ2-1; the D call may be TRBD1 or TRBD2 (6 bases each). Trimming cost V 3 bases and J 3 bases, with 12 bases left between them. CDR3 length: 15 amino acids. Germline V gene lookup returns CDR1 MRHNA and CDR2 SNTAGT.

V usage is TRBV6-5 and J usage is TRBJ2-7; no firm D call. This CDR3 is built from 13 residues. Trimming took 3 bases from V and 5 from J, leaving 11 bases between them. CDR1 is MNHEY and CDR2 is SVGAGI in the germline V gene. CDR3 in amino acids: CASSYSLRNEQYF. The CDR3 DNA reads as TGTGCCAGCAGTTATTCCCTTCGGAACGAGCAGTACTTC.

The chain recombines TRBV11-2 with TRBJ2-1; D gene ambiguous. The CDR3 runs to 12 residues. Looked up from germline, CDR1 is SGHAT and CDR2 is FQNNGV. V was clipped by 1 base and J by 9 bases, with 7 bases between them. CDR3 region: CASSLGTIEQFF. CDR3 coding DNA: TGTGCCAGCAGCTTAGGAACTATTGAGCAGTTCTTC.

This chain uses TRBV5-6 with TRBJ1-1; D is unclear. Per germline, CDR1 SGHDT and CDR2 YYEEEE. The CDR3 extends over 13 amino acids. V was trimmed by 2 bases and J by 2 bases, leaving 7 bases between them. The CDR3 sequence: CASSLLKNTEAFF. The CDR3 DNA is TGTGCCAGCAGCTTATTAAAAAACACTGAAGCTTTCTTT.

CDR3 DNA: TGTGCCAGCAGCAAAGGAGGCAGCGGGAGAGTTTATGAGCAGTTCTTC. Encoded protein: CASSKGGSGRVYEQFF. The genes are TRBV21-1 and TRBJ2-1; the table's D call, TRBD2, was not checked against the DNA. TRBV21-1 is reported as a pseudogene. The CDR3 extends over 16 amino acids.

This chain connects TRBV6-5 to TRBJ1-1, with TRBD1 as a possible D gene (5 bases). Trimming took 1 base from V and 1 from J, leaving 7 bases between them. Per germline, CDR1 MNHEY and CDR2 SVGAGI. This CDR3 comprises 14 residues. Written as DNA, the CDR3 is TGTGCCAGCAGTTACTATCAGGGGAACACTGAAGCTTTCTTT. This encodes CASSYYQGNTEAFF.

V and J are TRBV19 and TRBJ1-2; no definite D call. Trimming took off 6 bases at V and 8 bases at J, with 10 bases between the two ends. From germline, CDR1 is LNHDA and CDR2 SQIVND (reference sequence). The CDR3 runs to 11 residues. CDR3 residues: CASRDLGGYTF. CDR3 in DNA: TGTGCCAGTAGAGATCTGGGAGGCTACACCTTC.

The chain combines TRBV9 with TRBJ1-1; D might be TRBD1 (5 bases). The CDR3 contains 12 residues. CDR1 and CDR2 (germline): SGDLS, YYNGEE. V was clipped by 8 bases and J by 4 bases, with 12 bases between them. The CDR3 loop is CASSRGATEAFF. The CDR3 bases are TGTGCCAGTTCTCGCGGGGCCACTGAAGCTTTCTTT.

This clone was picked up one time. The genes are TRBV27 and TRBJ2-1, with 9 bases aligning to TRBD2. The germline V gene has CDR1 MNHEY and CDR2 SMNVEV (reference sequence). This CDR3 comprises 18 residues. V gave up 2 bases and J gave up 1 base; unmatched junction bases: 9. The CDR3 sequence is CASSLEAGGPSSYNEQFF. The CDR3 nucleotides read TGTGCCAGCAGTTTAGAGGCGGGAGGGCCTTCTTCCTACAATGAGCAGTTCTTC.

CDR3 sequence: CASGVGPSVSGHYNEQFF. CDR3 in DNA: TGTGCCAGCGGCGTGGGTCCCTCGGTCTCAGGGCACTACAATGAGCAGTTCTTC. The chain employs TRBV28 and TRBJ2-1; D is perhaps TRBD1 (5 bases). Germline V CDR1 and CDR2: MDHEN, SYDVKM. The CDR3 loop spans 18 amino acids. V shed 8 bases and J shed 3 bases, with 26 bases lying between them.

J is TRBJ2-1 and V is TRBV25-1, with a possible D match to TRBD1 (6 bases). This CDR3 is built from 16 residues. The ends were cut back, 8 bases at V and 8 bases at J, with 25 bases in the middle. CDR1 is MGHDK, CDR2 SYGVNS, per germline. The CDR3 sequence is CASAPAQGNERHEQFF. DNA for the CDR3: TGTGCCAGCGCCCCAGCCCAGGGGAATGAGCGGCATGAGCAGTTCTTC.

The chain couples TRBV9 to TRBJ1-2; D gene ambiguous. The length of the CDR3 is 12 residues. Trimming shortened V by 4 bases and J by 2 bases, and 6 bases separated the two germline ends. The germline V gene encodes CDR1 SGDLS and CDR2 YYNGEE. In DNA form, the CDR3 reads TGTGCCAGCAGCCCCCAGAACTATGGCTACACCTTC. Translating gives CASSPQNYGYTF.

The V and J genes are TRBV4-1 and TRBJ2-7; 7 bases map to TRBD1. Trimming at V came to 1 base and at J to 2 bases, leaving 5 bases not matched to a gene. CDR1 is MGHRA, CDR2 YSYEKL, per germline. The CDR3 covers 15 residues. CDR3 loop: CASSQATGTTYEQYF. The DNA for the CDR3 is TGCGCCAGCAGCCAAGCGACAGGGACCACCTACGAGCAGTACTTC.

The V call is TRBV18, the J call TRBJ2-6; D not resolved. This CDR3 has 16 residues. Per germline, CDR1 KGHSH and CDR2 LQKENI. Trimming stripped 3 bases from V and 2 bases from J, with 11 bases between. In DNA, the CDR3 is TGTGCCAGCTCACCGTCCTTTGGGGCTGGGGCCAACGTCCTGACTTTC. Residues: CASSPSFGAGANVLTF.

A few counts support this clone. The V and J genes are TRBV6-1 and TRBJ2-1, with 12 bases lining up with TRBD2. The CDR3 length is 15 residues. V trimming: 2 bases; J trimming: 4 bases; junction bases outside the gene matches: 0. Germline assignment: CDR1 MNHNS and CDR2 SASEGT. CDR3 bases: TGTGCCAGCAGTGAACTAGCGGGAGGGTACAATGAGCAGTTCTTC. It specifies CASSELAGGYNEQFF.

The chain combines TRBV7-2 with TRBJ2-7; the D gene could be TRBD1 or TRBD2 (5 bases each). The CDR3 is 13 residues long. The ends were cut back, 4 bases at V and 4 bases at J, with 11 bases in the middle. CDR1 SGHTA and CDR2 FQGNSA come from the germline V gene. CDR3 region: CASSSRDGYEQYF. The CDR3 DNA is TGTGCCAGCAGCTCAAGGGACGGGTACGAGCAGTACTTC.

The chain combines TRBV19 with TRBJ2-7; D could derive from TRBD1 or TRBD2 (6 bases each). Trimming removed 7 bases from V and 1 base from J, with 14 bases in between. CDR1 and CDR2 (germline): LNHDA, SQIVND (reference sequence). The CDR3 loop spans 14 amino acids. The CDR3 protein is CASKGGPSSYEQYF. DNA for the CDR3: TGTGCCAGTAAGGGGGGACCCTCATCCTACGAGCAGTACTTC.

The CDR3 sequence: CASRGWTDRSYEQYF. In nucleotides, the CDR3 is TGTGCCAGCAGGGGATGGACAGATAGAAGCTACGAGCAGTACTTC. The genes are TRBV2 and TRBJ2-7; tentative D call: TRBD1 (6 bases). Looked up from germline, CDR1 is SNHLY and CDR2 is FYNNEI. The CDR3 sequence is 15 residues long. Trimming cost V 6 bases and J 3 bases, with 18 bases left between them.

The V call is TRBV29-1, the J call TRBJ2-1; either TRBD1 or TRBD2 may supply D (5 bases each). V was shortened by 7 bases and J by 5 bases, with 15 bases between the two germline ends. Germline V CDR1 and CDR2: SQVTM, ANQGSEA. This CDR3 contains 13 residues. The CDR3 sequence: CSAYPGTHNEQFF. In DNA, the CDR3 is TGCAGCGCCTATCCCGGGACCCACAATGAGCAGTTCTTC.

Comment on this clone: This specimen includes other DNA sequences encoding the same CDR3. CDR3 DNA: TGTGCCAGCTCACCTGGGAGCTCCTACGAGCAGTACTTC. This encodes CASSPGSSYEQYF. This chain links TRBV18 with TRBJ2-7; a possible D gene is TRBD2 (5 bases). Germline CDR1 and CDR2: KGHSH and LQKENI. This CDR3 is built from 13 residues. V gave up 3 bases and J gave up 0 bases, with 6 bases separating them.